This TCR beta chain is from a study of T cell repertoires in cytomegalovirus infection. Study details: Based on public TCR beta signatures, there were indications of CMV infection and of a matching HLA type. Findings and caveats of the study: Pooled public TCR beta family frequency picked out CMV carriers with the relevant HLA. In two of eight donors, the top clonotype was HLA-C-restricted CMV-specific.

About this clonotype: Antigen unknown.

The CDR3 totals 17 residues. The ends were cut back, 2 bases at V and 1 base at J, with 14 bases in the middle. Germline V gene lookup returns CDR1 SGHVT and CDR2 SQSDAQ. TCRdb analysed the reads with MiXCR anew, one entry per CDR3 protein. The top ten clones hold 7.5% to 9.5% of a sample with 350,000 to 450,000 distinct CDR3 sequences, about a sixth of them seen once. This TCR was sampled from a human donor in good health (CMV status not recorded). Some clones in this sample may be carry-over from other donors' samples. Specimen: PBMCs. This chain connects TRBV7-4 to TRBJ2-2, with a possible D match to TRBD1 (5 bases). CDR3 sequence: CASSLWGLGQNTGELFF. CDR3 sequence (DNA): TGTGCCAGCAGCTTATGGGGCTTGGGGCAGAACACCGGGGAGCTGTTTTTT.